The clone carrying this T cell receptor (beta chain) was found a few times. The data stem from a study of blood T cells in healthy people across ages. Germline V gene data show CDR1 as MNHEY and CDR2 as SMNVEV (reference sequence). CDR3 length: 17 amino acids. V was trimmed by 0 bases and J by 3 bases, leaving 15 bases between them. For the second PCR, which ran for roughly 6 to 11 cycles, a sample-barcoded 5' primer and a J-beta primer mix were used. TCRdb fed the 5' RACE reads into MiXCR, producing one record per CDR3 protein. Of approximately 810,000 distinct CDR3 sequences in the sample, 36% were seen once.

The clonotype originates from a man in his late teens or twenties in good health. The chain employs TRBV27 and TRBJ1-5; no clear D gene. Sequencing was performed on blood. In nucleotides, the CDR3 is TGTGCCAGCAGTTTATCGCAGCCCACAAGTTACAATCAGCCCCAGCATTTT. It is translated as CASSLSQPTSYNQPQHF.